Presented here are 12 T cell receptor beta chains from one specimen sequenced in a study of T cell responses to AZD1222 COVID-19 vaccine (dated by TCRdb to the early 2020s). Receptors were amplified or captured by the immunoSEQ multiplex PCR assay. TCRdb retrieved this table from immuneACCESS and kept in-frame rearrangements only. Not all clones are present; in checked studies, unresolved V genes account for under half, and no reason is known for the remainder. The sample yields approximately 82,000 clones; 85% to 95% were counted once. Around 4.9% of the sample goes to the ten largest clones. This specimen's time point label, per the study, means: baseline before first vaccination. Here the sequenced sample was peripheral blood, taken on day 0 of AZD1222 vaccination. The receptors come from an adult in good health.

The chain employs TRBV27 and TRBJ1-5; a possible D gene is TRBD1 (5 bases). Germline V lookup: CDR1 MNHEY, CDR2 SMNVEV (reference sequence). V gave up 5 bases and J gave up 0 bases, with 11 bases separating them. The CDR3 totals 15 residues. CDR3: CASSPGHPSNQPQHF. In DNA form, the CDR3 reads TGTGCCAGCAGTCCTGGACACCCTAGCAATCAGCCCCAGCATTTT.

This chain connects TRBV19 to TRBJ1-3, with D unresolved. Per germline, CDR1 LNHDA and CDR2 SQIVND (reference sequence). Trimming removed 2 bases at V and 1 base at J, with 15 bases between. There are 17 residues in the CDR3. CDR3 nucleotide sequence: TGTGCCAGTAGTATATGCCCGGGCAGCTTATCTGGAAACACCATATATTTT. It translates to CASSICPGSLSGNTIYF.

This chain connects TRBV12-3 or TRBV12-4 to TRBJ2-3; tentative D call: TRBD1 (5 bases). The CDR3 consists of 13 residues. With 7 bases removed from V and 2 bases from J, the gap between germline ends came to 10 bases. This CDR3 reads CASTSGFTDTQYF. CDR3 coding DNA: TGTGCCAGCACCTCAGGGTTCACAGATACGCAGTATTTT.

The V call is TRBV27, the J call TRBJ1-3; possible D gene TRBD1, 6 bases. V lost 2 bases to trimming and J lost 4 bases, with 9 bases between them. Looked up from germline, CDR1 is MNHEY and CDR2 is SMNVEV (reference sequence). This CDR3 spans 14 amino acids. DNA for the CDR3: TGTGCCAGCAGTTTACAGGGGACGGGAAACACCATATATTTT. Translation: CASSLQGTGNTIYF.

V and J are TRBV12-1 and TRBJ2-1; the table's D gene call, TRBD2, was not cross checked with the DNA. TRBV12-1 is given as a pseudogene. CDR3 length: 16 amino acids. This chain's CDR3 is CASSYGDWNSYNEQFF. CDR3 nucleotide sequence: TGTGCCAGCAGCTATGGGGACTGGAACTCCTACAATGAGCAGTTCTTC.

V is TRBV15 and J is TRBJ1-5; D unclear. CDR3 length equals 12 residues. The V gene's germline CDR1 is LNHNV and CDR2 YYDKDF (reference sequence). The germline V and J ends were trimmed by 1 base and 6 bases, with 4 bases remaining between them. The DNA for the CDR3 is TGTGCCACCAGCAGAGTTGCTCAGCCCCAGCATTTT. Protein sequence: CATSRVAQPQHF. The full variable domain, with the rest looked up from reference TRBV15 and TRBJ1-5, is DAMVIQNPRYQVTQFGKPVTLSCSQTLNHNVMYWYQQKSSQAPKLLFHYYDKDFNNEADTPDNFQSRRPNTSFCFLDIRSPGLGDTAMYLCATSRVAQPQHFGDGTRLSIL.

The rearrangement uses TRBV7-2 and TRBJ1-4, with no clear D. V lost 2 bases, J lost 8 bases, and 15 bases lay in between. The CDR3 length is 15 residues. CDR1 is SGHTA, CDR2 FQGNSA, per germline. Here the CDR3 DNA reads TGTGCCAGCAGCTTAATGTCTGGTGTAGGGGAAAAACTGTTTTTT. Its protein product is CASSLMSGVGEKLFF.

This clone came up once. The CDR3 nucleotides read TGCAGCGTCCGTACAGAGAACTATGGCTACACCTTC. Translated, it gives CSVRTENYGYTF. V usage is TRBV29-1 and J usage is TRBJ1-2; D is uncertain. V was shortened by 6 bases and J by 2 bases, with 10 bases between the two germline ends. CDR1 is SQVTM and CDR2 is ANQGSEA in the germline V gene. This CDR3 spans 12 amino acids.

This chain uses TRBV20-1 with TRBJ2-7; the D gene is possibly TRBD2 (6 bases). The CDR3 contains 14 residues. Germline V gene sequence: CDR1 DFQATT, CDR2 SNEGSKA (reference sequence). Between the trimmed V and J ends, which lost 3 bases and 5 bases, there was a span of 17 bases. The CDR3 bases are TGCAGTGCTAGTCGTGCGGGGAGTCGGGACGAGCAGTACTTC. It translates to CSASRAGSRDEQYF.

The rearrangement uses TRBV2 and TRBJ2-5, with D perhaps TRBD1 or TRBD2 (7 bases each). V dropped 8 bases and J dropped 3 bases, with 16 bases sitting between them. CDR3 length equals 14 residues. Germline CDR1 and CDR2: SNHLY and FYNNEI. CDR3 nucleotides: TGTGCCAGCGAACCGCAGGGGGGGGAAGAGACCCAGTACTTC. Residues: CASEPQGGEETQYF.

The CDR3 is CASSSQGVSGETQYF. The DNA for the CDR3 is TGTGCCAGCAGCTCGCAGGGTGTAAGTGGAGAGACCCAGTACTTC. This rearrangement joins TRBV7-8 to TRBJ2-5; perhaps TRBD1 as D (5 bases). V was trimmed by 4 bases and J by 4 bases, leaving 16 bases between them. The CDR3 is made up of 15 amino acids. Germline V gene data show CDR1 as SGHVS and CDR2 as FQNEAQ.

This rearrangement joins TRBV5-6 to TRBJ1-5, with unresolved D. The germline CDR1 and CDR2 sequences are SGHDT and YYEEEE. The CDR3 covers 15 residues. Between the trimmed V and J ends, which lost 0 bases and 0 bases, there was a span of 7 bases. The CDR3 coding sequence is TGTGCCAGCAGCTTGGCGGGGTATAGCAATCAGCCCCAGCATTTT. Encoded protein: CASSLAGYSNQPQHF.